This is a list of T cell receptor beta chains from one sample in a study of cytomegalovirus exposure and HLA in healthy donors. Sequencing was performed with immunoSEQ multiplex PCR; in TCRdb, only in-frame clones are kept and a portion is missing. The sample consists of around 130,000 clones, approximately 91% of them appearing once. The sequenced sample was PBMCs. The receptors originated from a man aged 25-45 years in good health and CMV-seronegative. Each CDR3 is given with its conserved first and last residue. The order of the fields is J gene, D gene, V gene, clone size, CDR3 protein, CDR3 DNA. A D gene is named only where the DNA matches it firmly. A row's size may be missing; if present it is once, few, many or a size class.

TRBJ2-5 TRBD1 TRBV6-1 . CASSSRGTRAETQYF TGTGCCAGCAGTTCCAGGGGGACCAGAGCAGAGACCCAGTACTTC
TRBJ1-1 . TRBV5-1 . CASREGMNTEAFF TGCGCCAGCCGGGAGGGGATGAACACTGAAGCTTTCTTT
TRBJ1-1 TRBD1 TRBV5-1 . CASSLAFSAGQGQAFF TGCGCCAGCAGCTTGGCCTTCTCGGCTGGACAGGGGCAAGCTTTCTTT
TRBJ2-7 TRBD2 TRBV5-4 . CASSLGRGRVDEQYF TGTGCCAGCAGCTTGGGTCGCGGGAGGGTCGACGAGCAGTACTTC
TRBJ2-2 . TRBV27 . CASSLFIVEDTGELFF TGTGCCAGCAGTTTATTTATAGTTGAGGACACCGGGGAGCTGTTTTTT
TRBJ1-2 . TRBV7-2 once CASSLGNGVYGYTF TGTGCCAGCAGCTTAGGAAACGGGGTCTATGGCTACACCTTC
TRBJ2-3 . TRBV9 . CASSVLGLTDTQYF TGTGCCAGCAGCGTCTTAGGACTCACAGATACGCAGTATTTT
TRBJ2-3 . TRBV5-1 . CASRPTPGGGGGDPDTQYF TGCGCCAGCAGACCGACCCCTGGTGGGGGCGGGGGCGATCCCGATACGCAGTATTTT
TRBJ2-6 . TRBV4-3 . CASSQALLDRPNSGANVLTF TGCGCCAGCAGCCAAGCCTTGCTTGACAGGCCAAACTCTGGGGCCAACGTCCTGACTTTC
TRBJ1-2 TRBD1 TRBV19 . CASSTFRDRLPGDYGYTF TGTGCCAGTAGTACATTCCGGGACAGACTACCCGGAGACTATGGCTACACCTTC
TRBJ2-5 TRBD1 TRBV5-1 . CASSLRDSQETQYF TGCGCCAGCAGCTTAAGGGACAGCCAAGAGACCCAGTACTTC
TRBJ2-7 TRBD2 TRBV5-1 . CASTSGSVYEQYF TGCGCCAGCACTAGCGGGAGTGTCTACGAGCAGTACTTC
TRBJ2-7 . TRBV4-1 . CASSQALQQYF TGCGCCAGCAGCCAAGCCCTTCAGCAGTACTTC